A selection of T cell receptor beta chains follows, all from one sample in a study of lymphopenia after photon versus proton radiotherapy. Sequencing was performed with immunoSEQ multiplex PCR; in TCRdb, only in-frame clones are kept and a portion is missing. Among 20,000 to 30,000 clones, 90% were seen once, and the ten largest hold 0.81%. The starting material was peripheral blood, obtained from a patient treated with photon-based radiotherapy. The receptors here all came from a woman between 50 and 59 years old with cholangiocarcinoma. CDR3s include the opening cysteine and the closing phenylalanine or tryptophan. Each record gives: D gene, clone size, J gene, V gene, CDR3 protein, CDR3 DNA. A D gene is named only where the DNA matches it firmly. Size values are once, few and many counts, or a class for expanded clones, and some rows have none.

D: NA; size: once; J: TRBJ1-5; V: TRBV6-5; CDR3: CASRLGRGDQPQHF; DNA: TGTGCCAGCAGATTGGGCAGGGGAGATCAGCCCCAGCATTTT
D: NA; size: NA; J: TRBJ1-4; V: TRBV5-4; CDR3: CASSLNNEKLFF; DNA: TGTGCCAGCAGCTTGAATAATGAAAAACTGTTTTTT
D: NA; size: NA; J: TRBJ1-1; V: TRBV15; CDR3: CATSRAGGMNTEAFF; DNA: TGTGCCACCAGCAGAGCCGGGGGCATGAACACTGAAGCTTTCTTT
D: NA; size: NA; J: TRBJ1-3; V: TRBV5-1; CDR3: CASSLLDGPNTIYF; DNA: TGCGCCAGCAGCTTGCTAGATGGCCCCAACACCATATATTTT
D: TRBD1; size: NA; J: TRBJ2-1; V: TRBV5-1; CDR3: CASNPGTDPPEQFF; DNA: TGCGCCAGCAACCCCGGGACAGATCCTCCTGAGCAGTTCTTC
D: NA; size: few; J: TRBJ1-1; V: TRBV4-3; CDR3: CASSQKSTGFTEAFF; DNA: TGCGCCAGCAGCCAGAAGTCCACAGGGTTCACTGAAGCTTTCTTT
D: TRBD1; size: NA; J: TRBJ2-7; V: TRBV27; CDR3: CASSWTGGSYEQYF; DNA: TGTGCCAGCAGCTGGACAGGGGGGAGCTACGAGCAGTACTTC
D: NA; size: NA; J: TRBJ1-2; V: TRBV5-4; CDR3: CASSLQGIYGYTF; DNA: TGTGCCAGCAGCTTACAGGGAATCTATGGCTACACCTTC
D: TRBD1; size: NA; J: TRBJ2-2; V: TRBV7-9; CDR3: CASLVQGRTRELFF; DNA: TGTGCCAGCCTGGTACAGGGGAGAACCCGGGAGCTGTTTTTT
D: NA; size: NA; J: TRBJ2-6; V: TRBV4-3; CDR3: CASSQERSGANVLTF; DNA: TGCGCCAGCAGCCAAGAAAGGTCGGGGGCCAACGTCCTGACTTTC
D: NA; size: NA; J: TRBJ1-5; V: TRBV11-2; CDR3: CASSLDYSNQPQHF; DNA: TGTGCCAGCAGCCTGGACTATAGCAATCAGCCCCAGCATTTT
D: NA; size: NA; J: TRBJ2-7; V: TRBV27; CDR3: CASSSETSYEQYF; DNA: TGTGCCAGCAGTTCCGAGACTTCCTACGAGCAGTACTTC
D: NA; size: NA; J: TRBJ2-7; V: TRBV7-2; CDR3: CASSSYYEQYF; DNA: TGTGCCAGCAGCTCCTACTACGAGCAGTACTTC
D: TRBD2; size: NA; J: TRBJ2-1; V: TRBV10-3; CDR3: CAISPGLAGSTRRAFTYNEQFF; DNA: TGTGCCATCAGTCCAGGACTAGCGGGGTCCACCCGCAGGGCCTTCACCTACAATGAGCAGTTCTTC
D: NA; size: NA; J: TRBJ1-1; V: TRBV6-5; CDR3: CASGPRNTEAFF; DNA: TGTGCCAGCGGCCCCAGGAACACTGAAGCTTTCTTT
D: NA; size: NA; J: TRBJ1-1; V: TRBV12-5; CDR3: CASGGGFEAFF; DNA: TGTGCTAGTGGGGGGGGCTTCGAAGCTTTCTTT
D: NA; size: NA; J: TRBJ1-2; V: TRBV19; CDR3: CASSPRDTSNYGYTF; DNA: TGTGCCAGTAGTCCCCGGGACACTTCTAACTATGGCTACACCTTC
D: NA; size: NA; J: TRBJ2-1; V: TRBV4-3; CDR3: CASSQAPRSGLNNNEQFF; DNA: TGCGCCAGCAGCCAAGCCCCTCGGAGCGGGTTAAACAACAATGAGCAGTTCTTC
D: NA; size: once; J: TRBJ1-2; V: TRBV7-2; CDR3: CASTPTRAFIRYTF; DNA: TGTGCCAGCACCCCGACCAGGGCCTTCATTCGCTACACCTTC
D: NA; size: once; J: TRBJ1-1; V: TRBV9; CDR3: CASSVDQGKAFF; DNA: TGTGCCAGCAGCGTAGACCAGGGCAAAGCTTTCTTT
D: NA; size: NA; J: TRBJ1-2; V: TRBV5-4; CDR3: CASRMPPYGYTF; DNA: TGTGCCAGCAGGATGCCTCCCTATGGCTACACCTTC
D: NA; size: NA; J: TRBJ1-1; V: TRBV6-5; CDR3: CASTLGTQAFF; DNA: TGTGCCAGCACCTTAGGGACTCAAGCTTTCTTT
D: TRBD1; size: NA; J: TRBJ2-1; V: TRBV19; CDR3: CASSDDRGEYSEQFF; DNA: TGTGCCAGTTCCGATGACAGGGGTGAATATAGTGAGCAGTTCTTC
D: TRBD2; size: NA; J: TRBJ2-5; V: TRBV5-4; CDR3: CALHGQLAGGRETQYF; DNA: TGTGCCCTGCACGGACAACTAGCGGGGGGTAGAGAGACCCAGTACTTC
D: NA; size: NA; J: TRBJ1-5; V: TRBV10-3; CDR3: CAISESEFSNQPQHF; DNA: TGTGCCATCAGTGAGTCCGAGTTCTCCAATCAGCCCCAGCATTTT
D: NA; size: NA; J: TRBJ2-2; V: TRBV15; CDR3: CATSSFGGGELFF; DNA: TGTGCCACCAGCAGTTTCGGGGGCGGGGAGCTGTTTTTT
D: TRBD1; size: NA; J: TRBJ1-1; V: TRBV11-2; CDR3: CASGTGGGMGTEAFF; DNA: TGTGCCTCCGGGACAGGGGGCGGTATGGGGACTGAAGCTTTCTTT
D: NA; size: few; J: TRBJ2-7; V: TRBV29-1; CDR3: CSVAGQEAEQYF; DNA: TGCAGCGTAGCGGGACAGGAGGCCGAGCAGTACTTC
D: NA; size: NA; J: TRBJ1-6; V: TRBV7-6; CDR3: CASSLDSNNSPLHF; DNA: TGTGCCAGCAGCTTGGACAGCAATAATTCACCCCTCCACTTT
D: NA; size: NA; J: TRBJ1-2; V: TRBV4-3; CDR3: CASSQGAGDYLSYGYTF; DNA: TGCGCCAGCAGCCAAGGGGCAGGGGATTACCTTTCTTATGGCTACACCTTC
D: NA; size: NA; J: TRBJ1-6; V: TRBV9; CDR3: CASSLTIGSPLHF; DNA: TGTGCCAGCAGCCTTACCATAGGTTCACCCCTCCACTTT
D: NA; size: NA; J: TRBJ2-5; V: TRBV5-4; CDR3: CASSLEQRKETQYF; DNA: TGTGCCAGCAGCTTAGAGCAGAGGAAGGAGACCCAGTACTTC
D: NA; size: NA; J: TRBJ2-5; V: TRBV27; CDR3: CASKTINGETQYF; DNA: TGTGCCAGCAAAACAATAAACGGGGAGACCCAGTACTTC
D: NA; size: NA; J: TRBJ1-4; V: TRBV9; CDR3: CASSVGGPLNEKLFF; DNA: TGTGCCAGCAGCGTAGGGGGGCCCCTTAATGAAAAACTGTTTTTT
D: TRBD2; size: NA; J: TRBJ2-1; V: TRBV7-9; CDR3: CASSLTSGGPYNEQFF; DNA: TGTGCCAGCAGCTTAACTAGCGGGGGGCCGTACAATGAGCAGTTCTTC
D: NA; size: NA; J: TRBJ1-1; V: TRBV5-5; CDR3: CASSLGGAWGTEAFF; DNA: TGTGCCAGCAGCTTGGGTGGGGCCTGGGGCACTGAAGCTTTCTTT
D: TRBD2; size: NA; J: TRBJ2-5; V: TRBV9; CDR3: CASSAFGLAGVETQYF; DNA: TGTGCCAGCAGCGCCTTTGGCCTAGCGGGGGTGGAGACCCAGTACTTC